This T cell receptor beta chain originates from a study of blood T cell repertoires in COVID-19. The germline V gene encodes CDR1 MGHDK and CDR2 SYGVNS. This CDR3 is 14 amino acids long. Trimming removed 2 bases at V and 7 bases at J, with 12 bases between. Profiling relied on immunoSEQ multiplex PCR, and the TCRdb table lists in-frame clones only, not all of them. Here the sample spans about 280,000 clones, roughly 90% being singletons. The chain is built from TRBV25-1 and TRBJ1-5; the D gene is possibly TRBD1 (5 bases). Input material: peripheral blood. The receptor was derived from a man aged 18 to 30 with active or convalescent COVID-19. CDR3 DNA sequence: TGTGCCAGCAGTGAACCAGGGCTCGAACAGCCCCAGCATTTT. Translating gives CASSEPGLEQPQHF.